A single sample is the source of the 29 T cell receptor beta chains below, sequenced in a study of siplizumab effects on memory and regulatory T cells. The protocol was immunoSEQ multiplex PCR, while the TCRdb copy is restricted to in-frame clones and leaves out a portion. The sample consists of roughly 120,000 clones, approximately 90% of them appearing once. The sequencing input was Tregs sorted from blood. Receptors originate from a human donor in good health.

This clone appeared a single time. This rearrangement joins TRBV7-2 to TRBJ2-7; the D gene could be TRBD1 or TRBD2 (5 bases each). The CDR3 loop spans 14 amino acids. CDR1 SGHTA and CDR2 FQGNSA come from the germline V gene. V was shortened by 5 bases and J by 7 bases, with 18 bases between the two germline ends. In DNA form, the CDR3 reads TGTGCCAGCAGCCTGGGACGGCTCCTAAGTGAGCAGTACTTC. This translates into CASSLGRLLSEQYF.

The chain is built from TRBV7-2 and TRBJ2-3; D may be TRBD1 or TRBD2 (5 bases each). V was trimmed by 5 bases and J by 4 bases, leaving 16 bases between them. This CDR3 has 15 residues. Germline-derived CDR1 and CDR2 are SGHTA and FQGNSA. CDR3 residues: CASSATTRGSDTQYF. In nucleotides, the CDR3 is TGTGCCAGCAGCGCAACAACACGGGGCTCAGATACGCAGTATTTT.

CDR3 region: CASSLVSGNEQFF. The CDR3 nucleotides read TGTGCCAGCAGCTTAGTATCTGGGAATGAGCAGTTCTTC. The genes are TRBV11-3 and TRBJ2-1; D remains unclear. CDR1 and CDR2 from the germline V gene are SGHNT and YENEEA. The CDR3 contains 13 residues. V dropped 1 base and J dropped 7 bases, with 8 bases sitting between them.

The V and J genes are TRBV19 and TRBJ2-5; 13 positions match TRBD2. Trimming removed 6 bases from V and 7 bases from J; junction bases left unmatched: 8. This CDR3 is 15 amino acids long. Germline V gives CDR1 LNHDA, CDR2 SQIVND (reference sequence). The CDR3 loop reads CASSPITSGGGTQYF. CDR3 DNA: TGTGCCAGTAGCCCTATAACTAGCGGGGGGGGGACCCAGTACTTC.

V and J are TRBV4-1 and TRBJ1-2; weak D call: TRBD1 (6 bases). V lost 5 bases, J lost 1 base, and 23 bases lay in between. CDR3 length equals 18 residues. CDR1 MGHRA and CDR2 YSYEKL come from the germline V gene. The CDR3 DNA is TGCGCCAGCAGCGAATCCCGGGGTGTAGGGACAAGTAACTATGGCTACACCTTC. Its protein is CASSESRGVGTSNYGYTF.

The V gene is TRBV5-1, the J gene TRBJ2-1, with D hard to call. Germline assignment: CDR1 SGHRS and CDR2 YFSETQ. Trimming took 2 bases from V and 3 from J, leaving 9 bases between them. CDR3 length: 14 amino acids. The CDR3 DNA reads as TGCGCCAGCAGCTTAGCTCGGAGCTACAATGAGCAGTTCTTC. Translating it yields CASSLARSYNEQFF.

The rearrangement links TRBV19 to TRBJ1-1; unclear D gene. CDR1 is LNHDA and CDR2 is SQIVND in the germline V gene (reference sequence). V was trimmed by 5 bases and J by 5 bases, leaving 15 bases between them. The CDR3 has 14 amino acids. This CDR3 is CASSPVALGTEAFF. CDR3 nucleotides: TGTGCCAGTAGTCCGGTTGCGCTGGGGACTGAAGCTTTCTTT.

This clone was detected only once. The chain links TRBV14 to TRBJ1-5; D gene uncertain. Germline V gives CDR1 SGHDN, CDR2 FVKESK. The germline V and J ends were trimmed by 6 bases and 10 bases, with 13 bases remaining between them. This CDR3 is built from 12 residues. The CDR3 loop is CASSKGWGPQHF. Written as DNA, the CDR3 is TGTGCCAGCAGTAAAGGGTGGGGACCCCAGCATTTT.

The chain links TRBV4-2 to TRBJ2-5, with 10 bases lining up with TRBD2. CDR3 length equals 17 residues. V gave up 1 base and J gave up 4 bases; unmatched junction bases: 9. Germline V gene data show CDR1 as LGHNA and CDR2 as YNFKEQ. The CDR3, as DNA: TGTGCCAGCAGCCAAGTCCGTGTTAGCGGGGGGCTAGAGACCCAGTACTTC. The encoded protein is CASSQVRVSGGLETQYF.

The chain uses TRBV27 and TRBJ2-4; a weak D match, TRBD2 (7 bases). Germline values: CDR1 MNHEY, CDR2 SMNVEV (reference sequence). The CDR3 runs 16 residues. Deletions cut 1 base from V and 8 bases from J, with 18 bases between. The CDR3 spells CASSLLRGGRRDIQYF. DNA of the CDR3: TGTGCCAGCAGTTTATTAAGGGGGGGCCGAAGGGACATTCAGTACTTC.

V and J are TRBV7-2 and TRBJ1-6; D possibly corresponds to TRBD1 (5 bases). Germline CDR1 reads SGHTA; CDR2 reads FQGNSA. Between the trimmed V and J ends, which lost 6 bases and 5 bases, there was a span of 11 bases. The CDR3 length is 14 residues. The CDR3 nucleotides read TGTGCCAGCAGGGGGACGGGTGATAATTCACCCCTCCACTTT. Its protein product is CASRGTGDNSPLHF.

The chain recombines TRBV5-6 with TRBJ1-2; 9 nucleotides line up with TRBD1. Trimming cost V 6 bases and J 7 bases; bases outside gene matches: 10. Germline assignment: CDR1 SGHDT and CDR2 YYEEEE. The CDR3 consists of 14 residues. CDR3 region: CASTWTGEGGGYTF. The CDR3 DNA reads TGTGCCAGCACCTGGACAGGGGAGGGCGGTGGCTACACCTTC. The full variable domain, completed using reference TRBV5-6 and TRBJ1-2, is DAGVTQSPTHLIKTRGQQVTLRCSPKSGHDTVSWYQQALGQGPQFIFQYYEEEERQRGNFPDRFSGHQFPNYSSELNVNALLLGDSALYLCASTWTGEGGGYTFGSGTRLTVV.

This chain joins TRBV7-2 and TRBJ2-1, with D perhaps assigned TRBD1 or TRBD2 (5 bases each). Germline values: CDR1 SGHTA, CDR2 FQGNSA. Trimming stripped 5 bases from V and 9 bases from J, with 14 bases between. The CDR3 totals 13 residues. CDR3 coding DNA: TGTGCCAGCAGCCCCGGGACCATCCGTGAGCAGTTCTTC. Translating it yields CASSPGTIREQFF.

The gene calls are TRBV18 and TRBJ1-1, with D possibly TRBD1 on 6 matching bases. Germline V CDR1 and CDR2: KGHSH, LQKENI. V lost 3 bases and J lost 7, with 9 bases in between. The CDR3 length is 12 residues. The CDR3 nucleotides read TGTGCCAGCTCACCGGAGGACAGTGAAGCTTTCTTT. Encoded protein: CASSPEDSEAFF. The full variable domain, rest sourced from reference TRBV18 and TRBJ1-1, is NAGVMQNPRHLVRRRGQEARLRCSPMKGHSHVYWYRQLPEEGLKFMVYLQKENIIDESGMPKERFSAEFPKEGPSILRIQQVVRGDSAAYFCASSPEDSEAFFGQGTRLTVV.

The chain employs TRBV7-9 and TRBJ2-3, with D hard to call. Germline V CDR1 and CDR2: SEHNR, FQNEAQ (reference sequence). Trimming shortened V by 0 bases and J by 1 base, and 5 bases separated the two germline ends. This CDR3 spans 14 amino acids. The CDR3 coding sequence is TGTGCCAGCAGCTTAGCCTGGGGCACAGATACGCAGTATTTT. Its protein is CASSLAWGTDTQYF.

This clone has a single count. The V call is TRBV2, the J call TRBJ2-7; D might be TRBD2 (6 bases). The CDR3 spans 11 residues. V was trimmed by 1 base and J by 12 bases, leaving 10 bases between them. CDR1 and CDR2 (germline): SNHLY, FYNNEI. The CDR3 region has the DNA TGTGCCAGCAGTGAAGAGGGAGGCACGTACTTC. Translation: CASSEEGGTYF.

V usage is TRBV29-1 and J usage is TRBJ2-1; TRBD2 aligns across 8 bases. J was trimmed by 1 base and V by 8 bases; bases with no gene match: 10. The CDR3 is 15 residues long. CDR1 and CDR2 from the germline V gene are SQVTM and ANQGSEA. The CDR3 spells CSSSGFEASYNEQFF. The CDR3 coding sequence is TGCAGCTCTAGCGGGTTTGAGGCATCCTACAATGAGCAGTTCTTC.

This sequence joins TRBV29-1 and TRBJ2-4; the match to TRBD1 covers 8 bases. Germline assignment: CDR1 SQVTM and CDR2 ANQGSEA. The CDR3 extends over 12 amino acids. Trimming cost V 6 bases and J 6 bases; bases outside gene matches: 4. The CDR3 loop reads CSVRQGSNIQYF. The CDR3 coding sequence is TGCAGCGTGAGACAGGGGTCAAACATTCAGTACTTC.

This chain joins TRBV5-1 and TRBJ1-1, with a tentative D call TRBD1 (6 bases). Germline V CDR1 and CDR2: SGHRS, YFSETQ. V was clipped by 3 bases and J by 5 bases, with 14 bases between them. The CDR3 is 14 residues long. CDR3 nucleotides: TGCGCCAGCAGCTCTGGGACATTGAGTACTGAAGCTTTCTTT. Protein product: CASSSGTLSTEAFF.

V and J are TRBV9 and TRBJ2-2; 12 bases fit TRBD2. J gave up 7 bases and V 3 bases, and 4 bases lay outside the gene matches. The CDR3 consists of 15 residues. Germline CDR1 is SGDLS and CDR2 is YYNGEE. The CDR3 DNA sequence: TGTGCCAGCAGCGCTAGCGGGAGGGCCAGCGGGGAGCTGTTTTTT. Encoded protein: CASSASGRASGELFF.

The chain employs TRBV18 and TRBJ2-3, with 7 bases fitting TRBD1. Unmatched junction bases numbered 6, after V lost 6 bases and J lost 3 bases. Germline CDR1 is KGHSH and CDR2 is LQKENI. This CDR3 has 14 amino acids. The CDR3 spells CASSPQTGTDTQYF. The CDR3 DNA sequence: TGTGCCAGCTCTCCCCAGACAGGGACAGATACGCAGTATTTT.

The genes are TRBV5-4 and TRBJ1-1, with D unresolved. Germline lookup yields CDR1 SGHNT and CDR2 YYREEE (reference sequence). The CDR3 covers 17 residues. V was trimmed by 4 bases and J by 4 bases, leaving 23 bases between them. The CDR3 here is CASSRAIKTPAGTEAFF. The CDR3 nucleotides are TGTGCCAGCAGCCGCGCAATCAAGACACCCGCGGGCACTGAAGCTTTCTTT.

The chain is built from TRBV7-2 and TRBJ1-2; TRBD1 might be the D (6 bases). The germline V and J ends were trimmed by 6 bases and 5 bases, with 19 bases remaining between them. Germline V gene sequence: CDR1 SGHTA, CDR2 FQGNSA. There are 15 residues in the CDR3. The CDR3 spells CASRTSPGGTYGYTF. In DNA, the CDR3 is TGTGCCAGCAGGACCTCCCCCGGGGGGACATATGGCTACACCTTC. Combining the CDR3 with reference TRBV7-2 and TRBJ1-2 gives the whole variable domain GAGVSQSPSNKVTEKGKDVELRCDPISGHTALYWYRQSLGQGLEFLIYFQGNSAPDKSGLPSDRFSAERTGGSVSTLTIQRTQQEDSAVYLCASRTSPGGTYGYTFGSGTRLTVV.

This sequence joins TRBV15 and TRBJ2-5; no firm D call. CDR3 length equals 14 residues. The germline V gene encodes CDR1 LNHNV and CDR2 YYDKDF (reference sequence). The V gene lost 0 bases and the J gene lost 5 bases, with 10 bases spanning the gap. This CDR3 reads CATSRDPRRETQYF. In DNA form, the CDR3 reads TGTGCCACCAGCAGAGATCCCCGACGTGAGACCCAGTACTTC.

The V gene is TRBV6-4, the J gene TRBJ2-7; a possible D gene is TRBD2 (6 bases). Trimming took 2 bases from V and 7 from J, leaving 18 bases between them. The CDR3 is 15 residues long. CDR1 is MRHNA and CDR2 is SNTAGT in the germline V gene. The CDR3 loop reads CASSDVEPPAGEQYF. CDR3 nucleotide sequence: TGTGCCAGCAGTGACGTCGAGCCGCCGGCGGGGGAGCAGTACTTC.

The chain employs TRBV10-3 and TRBJ1-6; 8 bases are shared with TRBD1. V lost 6 bases to trimming and J lost 7 bases; unmatched junction nucleotides: 5. Per germline, CDR1 ENHRY and CDR2 SYGVKD. The CDR3 is made up of 14 amino acids. In DNA form, the CDR3 reads TGTGCCATCAGGGGACAGGCGGGAAATTCACCCCTCCACTTT. It translates to CAIRGQAGNSPLHF.

The rearrangement uses TRBV21-1 and TRBJ2-7; TRBD1 is the table's D call, not checked against the DNA. TRBV21-1 is deemed a pseudogene. The CDR3 has 15 residues. The CDR3 DNA sequence: TGTGCCAGCAGACTCAGGGACAGGGTGACCTACGAGCAGTACTTC. This gives the protein CASRLRDRVTYEQYF.

This clone was observed once. V gene TRBV5-1 combines with J gene TRBJ1-1; 9 nucleotides agree with TRBD1. V was pared by 4 bases and J by 4 bases, with 8 bases of the junction left unmatched. The germline V gene encodes CDR1 SGHRS and CDR2 YFSETQ. CDR3 length equals 15 residues. The CDR3 DNA reads as TGCGCCAGCAGCCCGACGGGACAGGGAGGCACTGAAGCTTTCTTT. It yields the protein CASSPTGQGGTEAFF. Looking up the rest from reference TRBV5-1 and TRBJ1-1 gives the full variable domain: KAGVTQTPRYLIKTRGQQVTLSCSPISGHRSVSWYQQTPGQGLQFLFEYFSETQRNKGNFPGRFSGRQFSNSRSEMNVSTLELGDSALYLCASSPTGQGGTEAFFGQGTRLTVV.

A few counts support this clone. This sequence joins TRBV6-5 and TRBJ1-3; D call uncertain. Germline CDR1 is MNHEY and CDR2 is SVGAGI. The V and J ends lost 0 bases and 0 bases respectively, with 6 bases between them. The CDR3 has 15 residues. This CDR3 reads CASSYSTGSGNTIYF. CDR3 nucleotides: TGTGCCAGCAGTTACTCAACCGGCTCTGGAAACACCATATATTTT.